The 22 T cell receptor beta chains below all came from one sample that was sequenced in a study of cytomegalovirus exposure and HLA in healthy donors. The PCR had 60 Vbeta and 13 Jbeta primers. Using immunoSEQ multiplex PCR, the repertoire was profiled, and TCRdb retains in-frame clones only, with some absent. The data hold roughly 100,000 clones, with just under 80% observed a single time. Sequencing was done on a sample of PBMCs. These receptors were taken from a man aged 30 to 45 in good health and CMV-seronegative.

This clone was recorded a few times. The chain uses TRBV28 and TRBJ1-1; D is unclear. The CDR3 runs to 15 residues. The V end lost 3 bases, the J end lost 0 bases, and 11 bases lay between the germline ends. Per the germline V gene, CDR1 is MDHEN and CDR2 is SYDVKM. The CDR3 nucleotides read TGTGCCAGCAGTTTTATGACGAGGATGAACACTGAAGCTTTCTTT. Its translation: CASSFMTRMNTEAFF.

This chain connects TRBV5-1 to TRBJ2-7; possible D gene TRBD1, 5 bases. V was trimmed by 0 bases and J by 6 bases, leaving 10 bases between them. The germline V gene encodes CDR1 SGHRS and CDR2 YFSETQ. CDR3 length: 13 residues. The CDR3 reads CASSLARDSEQYF. The CDR3 DNA follows: TGCGCCAGCAGCTTGGCCCGAGACAGCGAGCAGTACTTC.

The J gene is TRBJ2-3, the V gene TRBV6-6; possibly TRBD2 for D (6 bases). Germline-derived CDR1 and CDR2 are MNHNY and SVGAGI (reference sequence). The CDR3 sequence is 14 residues long. Trimming cost V 6 bases and J 1 base, with 11 bases left between them. The CDR3 coding sequence is TGTGCCAGCAGCTCTAGCGAGCGCACAGATACGCAGTATTTT. Translating gives CASSSSERTDTQYF.

The chain has TRBV19 and TRBJ1-5; unclear D gene. V was trimmed by 4 bases and J by 2 bases, leaving 3 bases between them. CDR1 and CDR2 (germline): LNHDA, SQIVND (reference sequence). This CDR3 has 12 amino acids. CDR3: CASSRGNQPQHF. The CDR3 coding sequence is TGTGCCAGTAGTAGAGGCAATCAGCCCCAGCATTTT.

The CDR3 region has the DNA TGTGCCAGCAGCCTACAGGGCGGCCGGGATGGCTACACCTTC. Translated, it gives CASSLQGGRDGYTF. V and J are TRBV27 and TRBJ1-2, with a weak D call TRBD1 (6 bases). The CDR3 is made up of 14 amino acids. Trimming took off 6 bases at V and 6 bases at J, with 17 bases between the two ends. Germline CDR1 is MNHEY and CDR2 is SMNVEV (reference sequence).

This clone has only a few counts. The chain uses TRBV4-3 and TRBJ1-4; D call uncertain. Germline loops: CDR1 LGHNA, CDR2 YSLEER. The CDR3 contains 15 residues. Trimming cost V 2 bases and J 0 bases, with 7 bases left between them. The CDR3 region has the DNA TGCGCCAGCAGCCAAACTATCACAACTAATGAAAAACTGTTTTTT. This translates into CASSQTITTNEKLFF.

V is TRBV29-1 and J is TRBJ1-4, with 10 bases lining up with TRBD1. Per germline, CDR1 SQVTM and CDR2 ANQGSEA. The junction had 9 bases not matched to a gene; V was cut back by 6 bases and J by 8 bases. This CDR3 is built from 14 residues. Here the CDR3 DNA reads TGCAGCGTAATCCGACAGGGGGCCGGGGAAAAACTGTTTTTT. Protein: CSVIRQGAGEKLFF.

This sequence joins TRBV29-1 and TRBJ2-2, with 9 bases that match TRBD1. Germline CDR1 SQVTM, CDR2 ANQGSEA. CDR3 length equals 14 residues. The junction had 7 bases not matched to a gene; V was cut back by 5 bases and J by 6 bases. CDR3 amino acids: CSVPRQGGSGELFF. The CDR3 region has the DNA TGCAGCGTTCCCCGACAGGGGGGTTCCGGGGAGCTGTTTTTT.

DNA of the CDR3: TGTGCCAGCAGACAAATAGCGGGAGGGCCCCACGAGCAGTACTTC. Translating gives CASRQIAGGPHEQYF. V and J are TRBV6-5 and TRBJ2-7; the match to TRBD2 covers 11 bases. Germline lookup yields CDR1 MNHEY and CDR2 SVGAGI. V was pared by 6 bases and J by 5 bases, with 9 bases of the junction left unmatched. This CDR3 comprises 15 residues.

The genes are TRBV10-3 and TRBJ1-5; D is possibly TRBD1 (5 bases). CDR3 length: 13 amino acids. V was shortened by 2 bases and J by 7 bases, with 9 bases between the two germline ends. Germline assignment: CDR1 ENHRY and CDR2 SYGVKD. The CDR3 region is CAISEGAGQPQHF. DNA of the CDR3: TGTGCCATCAGTGAGGGGGCTGGCCAGCCCCAGCATTTT.

The gene calls are TRBV6-5 and TRBJ1-4, with TRBD1 matching over 7 bases. The CDR3 runs to 15 residues. J lost 8 bases, V lost 3 bases, and 9 bases had no gene match. Germline V lookup: CDR1 MNHEY, CDR2 SVGAGI. The CDR3 here is CASSYSDRVGEKLFF. As DNA, the CDR3 is TGTGCCAGCAGTTATTCCGACAGGGTTGGCGAAAAACTGTTTTTT.

This rearrangement joins TRBV5-1 to TRBJ2-7, with a possible D match to TRBD1 (5 bases). The CDR3 length is 13 residues. The V gene lost 5 bases and the J gene lost 3 bases, with 12 bases spanning the gap. Looked up from germline, CDR1 is SGHRS and CDR2 is YFSETQ. The CDR3 DNA reads TGCGCCAGCAGTGGACACAGTAACTACGAGCAGTACTTC. Translating gives CASSGHSNYEQYF.

Here the CDR3 reads CASSDPTRDSSSYEQYF. The CDR3 coding sequence is TGTGCCAGCAGTGACCCAACAAGAGACTCTAGCTCCTACGAGCAGTACTTC. The genes are TRBV6-4 and TRBJ2-5; no firm D call. The end of the DNA aligns better with TRBJ2-7, so the J call may be wrong. Germline values: CDR1 MRHNA, CDR2 SNTAGT. This CDR3 is built from 17 residues.

This chain connects TRBV27 to TRBJ2-7; D is uncertain. Germline V gives CDR1 MNHEY, CDR2 SMNVEV (reference sequence). The CDR3 totals 13 residues. With 2 bases removed from V and 3 bases from J, the gap between germline ends came to 8 bases. CDR3 bases: TGTGCCAGCAGTTTAGGCGGATACTACGAGCAGTACTTC. Protein sequence: CASSLGGYYEQYF.

This chain links TRBV4-1 with TRBJ2-1, with 8 nucleotides matching TRBD2. The V segment lost 1 base and the J segment 2 bases; nucleotides outside the gene matches: 7. Germline V gives CDR1 MGHRA, CDR2 YSYEKL. The CDR3 consists of 17 residues. CDR3 nucleotides: TGCGCCAGCAGCCAAGGCAGTAGCGGGGAGGCCTACAATGAGCAGTTCTTC. Translation: CASSQGSSGEAYNEQFF.

For this clone: The identical CDR3 is also encoded by other nucleotide sequences in the sample. The chain employs TRBV2 and TRBJ2-7, with 7 bases fitting TRBD1. V was clipped by 6 bases and J by 3 bases; unmatched bases: 2. The CDR3 totals 12 residues. The V gene's germline CDR1 is SNHLY and CDR2 FYNNEI. CDR3 region: CASRGDSYEQYF. CDR3 sequence (DNA): TGTGCCAGCAGGGGGGACAGCTACGAGCAGTACTTC.

The CDR3 region has the DNA TGTGCCAGCAGGCCCCCCGCAGGATACGAGCAGTACTTC. This translates into CASRPPAGYEQYF. The rearrangement uses TRBV11-2 and TRBJ2-7; D ambiguous. V was clipped by 6 bases and J by 4 bases, with 13 bases between them. Germline CDR1 reads SGHAT; CDR2 reads FQNNGV. This CDR3 spans 13 amino acids.

The chain couples TRBV5-4 to TRBJ1-6, with TRBD1 matching 7 bases. V was pared by 4 bases and J by 6 bases, with 16 bases of the junction left unmatched. The CDR3 has 18 amino acids. CDR1 and CDR2 (germline): SGHNT, YYREEE (reference sequence). The DNA for the CDR3 is TGTGCCAGCAGCCTCAAAGAACAGGGGTTTAGCGCTAATTCACCCCTCCACTTT. Encoded protein: CASSLKEQGFSANSPLHF.

This clone has just one count. This sequence joins TRBV5-1 and TRBJ1-2; TRBD1 aligns across 7 bases. Germline CDR1 and CDR2: SGHRS and YFSETQ. Losses at the gene ends were 4 bases for V and 6 bases for J; bases not matched to a gene: 9. There are 14 residues in the CDR3. CDR3 sequence (DNA): TGCGCCAGCAGCACGATCCAGGGGGATCATGGCTACACCTTC. Amino acid sequence: CASSTIQGDHGYTF.

This chain uses TRBV30 with TRBJ1-1, with D unresolved. Germline V lookup: CDR1 GTSNPN, CDR2 SVGIG (reference sequence). V was cut by 2 bases and J by 10 bases, with 17 bases left in between. There are 13 residues in the CDR3. Here the CDR3 DNA reads TGTGCCTGGAGTAGAGGGCTCGACCCGTCAGCTTTCTTT. Encoded protein: CAWSRGLDPSAFF.

The chain couples TRBV7-9 to TRBJ2-7, with D possibly TRBD1 on 6 matching bases. The V gene's germline CDR1 is SEHNR and CDR2 FQNEAQ (reference sequence). CDR3 length equals 16 residues. Trimming took off 2 bases at V and 6 bases at J, with 20 bases between the two ends. CDR3 amino acids: CASSLKSSGALVEQYF. CDR3 in DNA: TGTGCCAGCAGCTTAAAATCCTCAGGGGCGCTTGTCGAGCAGTACTTC.

V gene TRBV27 combines with J gene TRBJ2-7; D gene unclear. This CDR3 is 17 amino acids long. Trimming pared 6 bases from V and 2 bases from J, leaving 23 bases between. Germline assignment: CDR1 MNHEY and CDR2 SMNVEV (reference sequence). CDR3 in DNA: TGTGCCAGCAGACCAGATTCTCTTGGAGTGAAGACCTACGAGCAGTACTTC. Translation: CASRPDSLGVKTYEQYF.